This T cell receptor (beta chain) is drawn from a study of blood T cell repertoires in COVID-19. Whole-study context: The United States, Italy and Spain provided the acute and convalescent COVID-19 samples.

Original handling: How many nucleated cells were present was estimated from reference gene primer amplification. Some clones are missing from TCRdb's copy, which holds only in-frame ones; the method was immunoSEQ multiplex PCR. The V and J calls and clone size were taken over from that table, and D and trimming were inferred from the DNA. Of about 63,000 clones in the sample, more than 70% were seen once. This clone turned up a few times. This CDR3 comprises 16 residues. V lost 3 bases and J 0 bases, leaving 15 bases between the germline ends. Germline CDR1 WSHSY, CDR2 SAAADI. The sequence was obtained from a human donor in a cohort sampled during active COVID-19. Sequencing was done on a sample of peripheral blood. This chain links TRBV10-2 with TRBJ2-7; D is perhaps TRBD1 (5 bases). The CDR3 nucleotides are TGCGCCAGCAGTGAACCAGGGCTGTCCAGCTCCTACGAGCAGTACTTC. As protein: CASSEPGLSSSYEQYF.